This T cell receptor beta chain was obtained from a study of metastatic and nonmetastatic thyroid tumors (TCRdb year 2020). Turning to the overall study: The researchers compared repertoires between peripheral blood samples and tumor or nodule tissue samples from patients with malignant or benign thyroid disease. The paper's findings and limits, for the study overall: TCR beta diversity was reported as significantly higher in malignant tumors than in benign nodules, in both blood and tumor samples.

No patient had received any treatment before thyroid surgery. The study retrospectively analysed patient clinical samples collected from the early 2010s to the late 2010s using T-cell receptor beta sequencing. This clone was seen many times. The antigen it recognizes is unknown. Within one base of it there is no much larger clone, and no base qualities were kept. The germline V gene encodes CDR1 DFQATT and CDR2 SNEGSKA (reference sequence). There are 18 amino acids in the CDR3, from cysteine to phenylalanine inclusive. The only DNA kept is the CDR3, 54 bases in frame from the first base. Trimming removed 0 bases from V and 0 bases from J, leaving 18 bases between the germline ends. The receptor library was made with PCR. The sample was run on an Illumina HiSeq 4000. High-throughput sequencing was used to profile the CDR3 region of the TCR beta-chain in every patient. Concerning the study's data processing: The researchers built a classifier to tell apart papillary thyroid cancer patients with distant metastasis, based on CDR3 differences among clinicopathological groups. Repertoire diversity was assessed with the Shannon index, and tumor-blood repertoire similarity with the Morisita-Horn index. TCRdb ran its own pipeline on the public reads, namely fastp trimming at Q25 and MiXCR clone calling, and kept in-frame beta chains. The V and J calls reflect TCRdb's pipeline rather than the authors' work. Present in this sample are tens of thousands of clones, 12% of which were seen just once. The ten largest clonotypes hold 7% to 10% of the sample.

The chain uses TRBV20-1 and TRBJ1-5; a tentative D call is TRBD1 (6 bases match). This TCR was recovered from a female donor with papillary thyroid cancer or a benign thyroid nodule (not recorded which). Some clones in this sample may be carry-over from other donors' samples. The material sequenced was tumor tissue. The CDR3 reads CSAREEGESFFSNQPQHF. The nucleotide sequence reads TGCAGTGCTAGAGAGGAGGGGGAATCGTTTTTTAGCAATCAGCCCCAGCATTTT.